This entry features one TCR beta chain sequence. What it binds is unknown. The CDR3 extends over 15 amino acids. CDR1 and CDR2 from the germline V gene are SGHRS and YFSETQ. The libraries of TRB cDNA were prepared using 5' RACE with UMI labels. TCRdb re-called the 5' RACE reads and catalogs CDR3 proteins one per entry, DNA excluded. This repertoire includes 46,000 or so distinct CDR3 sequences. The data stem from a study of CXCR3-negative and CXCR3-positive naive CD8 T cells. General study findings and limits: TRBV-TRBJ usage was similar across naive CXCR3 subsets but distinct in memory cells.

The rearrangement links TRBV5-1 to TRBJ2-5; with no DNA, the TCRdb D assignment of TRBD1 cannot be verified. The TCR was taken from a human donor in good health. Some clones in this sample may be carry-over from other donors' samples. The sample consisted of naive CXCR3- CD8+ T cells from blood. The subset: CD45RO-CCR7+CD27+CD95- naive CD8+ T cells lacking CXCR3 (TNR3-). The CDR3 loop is CASSSLWTDQETQYF.